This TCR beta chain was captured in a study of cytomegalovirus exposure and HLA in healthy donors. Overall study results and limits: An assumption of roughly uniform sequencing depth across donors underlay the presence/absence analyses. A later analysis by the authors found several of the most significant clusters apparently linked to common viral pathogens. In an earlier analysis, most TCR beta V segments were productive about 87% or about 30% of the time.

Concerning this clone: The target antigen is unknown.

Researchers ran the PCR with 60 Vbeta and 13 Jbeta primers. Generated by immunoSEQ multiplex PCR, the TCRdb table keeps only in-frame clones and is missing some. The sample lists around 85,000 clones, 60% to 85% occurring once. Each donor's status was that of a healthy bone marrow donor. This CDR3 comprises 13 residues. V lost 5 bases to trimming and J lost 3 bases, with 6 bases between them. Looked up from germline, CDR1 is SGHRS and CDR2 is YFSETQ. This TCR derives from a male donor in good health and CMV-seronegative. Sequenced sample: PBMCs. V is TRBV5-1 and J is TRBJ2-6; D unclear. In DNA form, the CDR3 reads TGCGCCAGCAGTCGGTATGGGGCCAACGTCCTGACTTTC. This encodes CASSRYGANVLTF.